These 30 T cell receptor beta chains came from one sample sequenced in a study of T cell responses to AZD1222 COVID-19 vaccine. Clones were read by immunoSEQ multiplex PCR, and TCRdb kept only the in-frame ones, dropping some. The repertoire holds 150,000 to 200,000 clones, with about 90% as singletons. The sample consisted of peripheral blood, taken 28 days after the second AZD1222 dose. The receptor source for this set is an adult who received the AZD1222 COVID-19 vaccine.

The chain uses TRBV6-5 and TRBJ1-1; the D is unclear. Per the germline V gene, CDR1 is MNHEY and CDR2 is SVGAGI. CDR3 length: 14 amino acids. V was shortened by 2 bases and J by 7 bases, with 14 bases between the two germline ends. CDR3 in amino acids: CASSYTRKDGEAFF. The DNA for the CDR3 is TGTGCCAGCAGTTACACGCGGAAGGACGGTGAAGCTTTCTTT.

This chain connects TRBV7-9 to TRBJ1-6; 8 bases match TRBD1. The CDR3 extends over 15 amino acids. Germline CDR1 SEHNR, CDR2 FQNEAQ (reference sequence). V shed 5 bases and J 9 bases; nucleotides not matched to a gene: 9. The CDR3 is CASSPWTGSRSPLHF. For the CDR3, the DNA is TGTGCCAGCAGCCCCTGGACAGGGTCACGTTCACCCCTCCACTTT.

The CDR3 sequence: CASSLGAGRTEAFF. The CDR3 DNA reads TGTGCCAGCTCACTCGGAGCAGGAAGGACTGAAGCTTTCTTT. The chain has TRBV18 and TRBJ1-1; no firm D call. The CDR3 contains 14 residues. In germline, CDR1 is KGHSH, CDR2 LQKENI. The V gene lost 4 bases and the J gene lost 5 bases, with 14 bases spanning the gap.

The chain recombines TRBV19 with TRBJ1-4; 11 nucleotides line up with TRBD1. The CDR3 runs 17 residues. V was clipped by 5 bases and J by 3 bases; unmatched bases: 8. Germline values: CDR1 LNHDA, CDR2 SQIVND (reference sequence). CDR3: CASSADRGLGSNEKLFF. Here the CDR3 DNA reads TGTGCCAGTAGTGCGGACAGGGGGCTCGGATCTAATGAAAAACTGTTTTTT. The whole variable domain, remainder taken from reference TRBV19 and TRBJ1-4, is DGGITQSPKYLFRKEGQNVTLSCEQNLNHDAMYWYRQDPGQGLRLIYYSQIVNDFQKGDIAEGYSVSREKKESFPLTVTSAQKNPTAFYLCASSADRGLGSNEKLFFGSGTQLSVL.

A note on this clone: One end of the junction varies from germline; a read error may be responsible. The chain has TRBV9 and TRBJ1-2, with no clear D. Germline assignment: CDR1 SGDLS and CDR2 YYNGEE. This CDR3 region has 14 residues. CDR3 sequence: CASTVGTSYYGYTF. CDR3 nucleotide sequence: TGTGCCAGCACCGTAGGTACATCTTACTATGGCTACACCTTC.

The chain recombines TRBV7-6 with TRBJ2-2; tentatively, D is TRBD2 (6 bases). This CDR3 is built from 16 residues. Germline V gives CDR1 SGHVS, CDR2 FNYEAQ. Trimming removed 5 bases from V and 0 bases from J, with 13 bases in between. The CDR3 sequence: CASSLLRDSNTGELFF. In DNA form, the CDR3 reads TGTGCCAGCAGCCTCCTCCGGGACTCGAACACCGGGGAGCTGTTTTTT.

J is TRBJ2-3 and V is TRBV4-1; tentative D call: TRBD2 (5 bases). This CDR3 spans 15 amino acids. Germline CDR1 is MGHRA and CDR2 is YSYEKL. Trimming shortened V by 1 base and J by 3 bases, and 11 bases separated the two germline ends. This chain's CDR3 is CASSQVRVRTDTQYF. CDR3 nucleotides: TGCGCCAGCAGCCAAGTGAGGGTCCGGACAGATACGCAGTATTTT.

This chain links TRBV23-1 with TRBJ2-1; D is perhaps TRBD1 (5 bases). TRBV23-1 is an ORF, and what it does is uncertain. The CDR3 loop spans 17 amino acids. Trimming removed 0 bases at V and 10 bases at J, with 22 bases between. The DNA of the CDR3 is TGCGCCAGCAGTCAATCGCGAGGCAGGGTGATGGGTTGGGAGCAGTTCTTC. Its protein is CASSQSRGRVMGWEQFF.

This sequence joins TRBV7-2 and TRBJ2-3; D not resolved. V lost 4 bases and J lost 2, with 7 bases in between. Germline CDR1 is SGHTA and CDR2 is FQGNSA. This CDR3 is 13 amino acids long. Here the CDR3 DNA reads TGTGCCAGCAGCTCCAGACACACAGATACGCAGTATTTT. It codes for CASSSRHTDTQYF.

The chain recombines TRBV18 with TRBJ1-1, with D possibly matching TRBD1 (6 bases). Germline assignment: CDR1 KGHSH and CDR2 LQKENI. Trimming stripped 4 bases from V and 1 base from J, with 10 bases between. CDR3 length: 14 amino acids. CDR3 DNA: TGTGCCAGCTCACGGGGGGCGCGGAACACTGAAGCTTTCTTT. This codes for CASSRGARNTEAFF. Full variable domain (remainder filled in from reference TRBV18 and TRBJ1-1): NAGVMQNPRHLVRRRGQEARLRCSPMKGHSHVYWYRQLPEEGLKFMVYLQKENIIDESGMPKERFSAEFPKEGPSILRIQQVVRGDSAAYFCASSRGARNTEAFFGQGTRLTVV.

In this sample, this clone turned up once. The CDR3 DNA reads as TGTGCCAGCAGCTCCTCGCCGGGACTAGGGCAAGAGACCCAGTACTTC. This codes for CASSSSPGLGQETQYF. This rearrangement joins TRBV11-2 to TRBJ2-5; 8 bases map to TRBD2. The CDR3 totals 16 residues. Germline V lookup: CDR1 SGHAT, CDR2 FQNNGV. J gave up 2 bases and V 4 bases, and 9 bases lay outside the gene matches.

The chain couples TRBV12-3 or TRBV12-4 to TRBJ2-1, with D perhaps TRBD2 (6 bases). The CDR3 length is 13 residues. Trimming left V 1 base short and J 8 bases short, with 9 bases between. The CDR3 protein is CASSLGGVDEQFF. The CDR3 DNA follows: TGTGCCAGCAGTTTAGGGGGGGTAGATGAGCAGTTCTTC.

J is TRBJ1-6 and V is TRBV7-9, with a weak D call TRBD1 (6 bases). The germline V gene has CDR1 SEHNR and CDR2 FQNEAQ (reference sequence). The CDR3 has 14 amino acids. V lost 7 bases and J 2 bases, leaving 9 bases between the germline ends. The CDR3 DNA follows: TGTGCCAGCACCAGGGGTACCTATAATTCACCCCTCCACTTT. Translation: CASTRGTYNSPLHF.

The CDR3 spells CASSYSLARNEKLFF. The CDR3 DNA follows: TGTGCCAGCAGTTACTCTTTAGCAAGGAATGAAAAACTGTTTTTT. The V gene is TRBV6-5, the J gene TRBJ1-4; D remains unclear. The CDR3 sequence is 15 residues long. Trimming removed 0 bases at V and 5 bases at J, with 10 bases between. Germline V gene data show CDR1 as MNHEY and CDR2 as SVGAGI.

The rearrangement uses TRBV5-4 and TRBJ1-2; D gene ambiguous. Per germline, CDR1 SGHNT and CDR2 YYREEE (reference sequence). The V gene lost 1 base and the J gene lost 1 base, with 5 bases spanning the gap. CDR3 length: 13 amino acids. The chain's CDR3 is CASSLPGNYGYTF. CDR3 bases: TGTGCCAGCAGCTTGCCCGGTAACTATGGCTACACCTTC. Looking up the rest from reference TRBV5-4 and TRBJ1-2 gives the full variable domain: ETGVTQSPTHLIKTRGQQVTLRCSSQSGHNTVSWYQQALGQGPQFIFQYYREEENGRGNFPPRFSGLQFPNYSSELNVNALELDDSALYLCASSLPGNYGYTFGSGTRLTVV.

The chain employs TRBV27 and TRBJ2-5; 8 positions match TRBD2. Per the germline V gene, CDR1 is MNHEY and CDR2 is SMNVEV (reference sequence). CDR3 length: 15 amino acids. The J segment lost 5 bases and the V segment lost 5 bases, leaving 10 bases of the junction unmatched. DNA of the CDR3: TGTGCCAGCAGTCCGGGGGGGCTAGTTCGGGAGACCCAGTACTTC. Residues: CASSPGGLVRETQYF.

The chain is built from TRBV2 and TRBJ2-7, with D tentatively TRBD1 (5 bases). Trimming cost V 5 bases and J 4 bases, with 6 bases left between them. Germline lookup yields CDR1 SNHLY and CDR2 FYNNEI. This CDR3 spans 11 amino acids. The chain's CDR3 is CASSRGYEQYF. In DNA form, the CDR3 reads TGTGCCAGCAGTAGGGGATACGAGCAGTACTTC.

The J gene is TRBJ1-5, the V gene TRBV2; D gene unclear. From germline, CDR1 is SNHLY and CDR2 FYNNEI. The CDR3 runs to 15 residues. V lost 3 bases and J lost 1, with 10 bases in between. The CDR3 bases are TGTGCCAGCAGTGATTGGCAGTCGAGCAATCAGCCCCAGCATTTT. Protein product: CASSDWQSSNQPQHF.

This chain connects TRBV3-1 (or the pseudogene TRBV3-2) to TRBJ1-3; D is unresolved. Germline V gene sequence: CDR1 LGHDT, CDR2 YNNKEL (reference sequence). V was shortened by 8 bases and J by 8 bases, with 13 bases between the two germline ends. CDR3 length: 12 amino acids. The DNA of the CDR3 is TGTGCCAGCCAGTTGGAGTCGGACACCATATATTTT. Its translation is CASQLESDTIYF.

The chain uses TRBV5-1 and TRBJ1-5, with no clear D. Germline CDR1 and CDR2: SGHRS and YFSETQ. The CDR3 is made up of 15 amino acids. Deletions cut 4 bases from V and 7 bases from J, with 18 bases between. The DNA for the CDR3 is TGCGCCAGCAGCCCTAGTGGGGTGGGGAAGCAGCCCCAGCATTTT. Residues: CASSPSGVGKQPQHF. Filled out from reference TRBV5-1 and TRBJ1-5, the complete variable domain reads KAGVTQTPRYLIKTRGQQVTLSCSPISGHRSVSWYQQTPGQGLQFLFEYFSETQRNKGNFPGRFSGRQFSNSRSEMNVSTLELGDSALYLCASSPSGVGKQPQHFGDGTRLSIL.

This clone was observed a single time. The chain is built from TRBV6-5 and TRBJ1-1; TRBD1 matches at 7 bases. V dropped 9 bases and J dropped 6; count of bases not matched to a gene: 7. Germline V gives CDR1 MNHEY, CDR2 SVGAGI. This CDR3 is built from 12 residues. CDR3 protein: CASSQGYAEAFF. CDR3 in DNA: TGTGCCAGTTCACAGGGGTACGCTGAAGCTTTCTTT.

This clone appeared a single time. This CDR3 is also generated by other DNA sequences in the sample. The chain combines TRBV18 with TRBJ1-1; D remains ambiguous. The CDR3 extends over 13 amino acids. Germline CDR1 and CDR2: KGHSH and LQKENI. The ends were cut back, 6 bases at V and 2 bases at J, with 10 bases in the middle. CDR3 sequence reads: CASSRTENTEAFF. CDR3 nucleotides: TGTGCCAGCTCCCGGACGGAAAACACTGAAGCTTTCTTT.

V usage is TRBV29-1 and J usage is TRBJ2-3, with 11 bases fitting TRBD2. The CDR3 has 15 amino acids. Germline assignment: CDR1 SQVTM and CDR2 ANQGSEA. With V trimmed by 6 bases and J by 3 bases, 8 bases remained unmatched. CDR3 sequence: CSVASTSGETDTQYF. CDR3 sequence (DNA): TGCAGCGTCGCTTCGACTAGCGGGGAAACAGATACGCAGTATTTT.

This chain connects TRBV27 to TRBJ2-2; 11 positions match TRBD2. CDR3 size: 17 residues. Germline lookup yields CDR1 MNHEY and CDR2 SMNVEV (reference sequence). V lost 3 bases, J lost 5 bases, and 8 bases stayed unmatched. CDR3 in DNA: TGTGCCAGCAGTTTGGGGGGGGGACTAGCGGCTACCGGGGAGCTGTTTTTT. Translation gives CASSLGGGLAATGELFF.

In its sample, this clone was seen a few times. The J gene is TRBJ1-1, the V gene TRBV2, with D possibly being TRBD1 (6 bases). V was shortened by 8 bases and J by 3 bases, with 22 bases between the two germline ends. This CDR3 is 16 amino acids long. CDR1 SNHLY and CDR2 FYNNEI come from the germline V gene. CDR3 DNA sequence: TGTGCCAGCCTGCCTAACAGGGTGAATAGAGACACTGAAGCTTTCTTT. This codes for CASLPNRVNRDTEAFF.

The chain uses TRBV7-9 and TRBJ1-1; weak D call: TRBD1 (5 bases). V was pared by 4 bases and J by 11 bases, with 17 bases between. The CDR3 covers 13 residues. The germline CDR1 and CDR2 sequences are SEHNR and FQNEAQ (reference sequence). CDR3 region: CASSSDSMTRAFF. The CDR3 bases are TGTGCCAGCAGCTCCGACAGTATGACTCGGGCTTTCTTT.

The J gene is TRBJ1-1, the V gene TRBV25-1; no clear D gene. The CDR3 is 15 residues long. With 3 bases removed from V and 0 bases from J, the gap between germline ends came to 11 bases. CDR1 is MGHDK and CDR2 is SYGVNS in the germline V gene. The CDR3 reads CASSDSGAMNTEAFF. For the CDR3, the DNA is TGTGCCAGCAGTGATAGCGGAGCGATGAACACTGAAGCTTTCTTT. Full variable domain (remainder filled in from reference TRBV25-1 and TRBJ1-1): EADIYQTPRYLVIGTGKKITLECSQTMGHDKMYWYQQDPGMELHLIHYSYGVNSTEKGDLSSESTVSRIRTEHFPLTLESARPSHTSQYLCASSDSGAMNTEAFFGQGTRLTVV.

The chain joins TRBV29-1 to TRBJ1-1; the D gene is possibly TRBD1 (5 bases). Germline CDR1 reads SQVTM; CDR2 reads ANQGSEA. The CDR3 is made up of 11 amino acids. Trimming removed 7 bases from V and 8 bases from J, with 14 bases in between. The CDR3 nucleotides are TGCAGCGCCGGGGGAGTTAGGGAAGCTTTCTTT. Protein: CSAGGVREAFF.

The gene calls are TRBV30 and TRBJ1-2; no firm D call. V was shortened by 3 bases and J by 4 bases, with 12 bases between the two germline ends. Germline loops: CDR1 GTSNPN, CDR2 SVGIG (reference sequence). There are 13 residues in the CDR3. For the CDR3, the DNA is TGTGCCTGGAGGGGGAGGAATATCTATGGCTACACCTTC. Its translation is CAWRGRNIYGYTF.

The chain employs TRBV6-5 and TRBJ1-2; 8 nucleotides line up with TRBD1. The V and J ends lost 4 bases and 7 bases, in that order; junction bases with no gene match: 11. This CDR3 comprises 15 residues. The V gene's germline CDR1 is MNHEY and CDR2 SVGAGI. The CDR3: CASSFLATGDTGYTF. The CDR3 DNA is TGTGCCAGCAGTTTCCTAGCGACAGGGGATACTGGCTACACCTTC.